Listed here is a single T cell receptor beta chain. Generated by immunoSEQ multiplex PCR, the TCRdb table keeps only in-frame clones and is missing some. The data show a few hundred thousand clones, 85% seen once. The sample comes from a study of blood T cell repertoires in COVID-19. CDR1 and CDR2 (germline): LGHDT, YNNKEL (reference sequence). Trimming left V 4 bases short and J 8 bases short, with 11 bases between. The CDR3 runs 12 residues. This TCR was recovered from a woman aged 18-29 years with acute or convalescent COVID-19. The V and J genes are TRBV3-1 (or the pseudogene TRBV3-2) and TRBJ1-2; D is uncertain. Sequenced sample: peripheral blood. The CDR3 region is CASSLPGSGYTF. Written as DNA, the CDR3 is TGTGCCAGCAGCCTTCCAGGATCCGGCTACACCTTC.